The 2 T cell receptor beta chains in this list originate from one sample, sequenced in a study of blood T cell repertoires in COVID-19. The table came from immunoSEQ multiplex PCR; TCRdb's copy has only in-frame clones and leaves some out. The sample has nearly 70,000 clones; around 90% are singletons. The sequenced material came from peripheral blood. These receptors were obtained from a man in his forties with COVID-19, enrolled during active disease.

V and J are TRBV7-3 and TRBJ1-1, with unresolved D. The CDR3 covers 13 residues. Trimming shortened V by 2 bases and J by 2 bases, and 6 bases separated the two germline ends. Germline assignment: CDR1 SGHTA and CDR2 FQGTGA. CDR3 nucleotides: TGTGCCAGCAGCTTAGCAGAAAACACTGAAGCTTTCTTT. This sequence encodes CASSLAENTEAFF.

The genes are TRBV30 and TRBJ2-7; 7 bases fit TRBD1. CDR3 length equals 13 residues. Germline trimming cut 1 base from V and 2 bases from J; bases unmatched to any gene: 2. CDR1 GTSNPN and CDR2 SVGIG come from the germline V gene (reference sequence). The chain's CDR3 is CAWSEGAAYEQYF. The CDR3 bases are TGTGCCTGGAGTGAGGGGGCGGCCTACGAGCAGTACTTC. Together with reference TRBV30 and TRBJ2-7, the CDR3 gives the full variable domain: SQTIHQWPATLVQPVGSPLSLECTVEGTSNPNLYWYRQAAGRGLQLLFYSVGIGQISSEVPQNLSASRPQDRQFILSSKKLLLSDSGFYLCAWSEGAAYEQYFGPGTRLTVT.